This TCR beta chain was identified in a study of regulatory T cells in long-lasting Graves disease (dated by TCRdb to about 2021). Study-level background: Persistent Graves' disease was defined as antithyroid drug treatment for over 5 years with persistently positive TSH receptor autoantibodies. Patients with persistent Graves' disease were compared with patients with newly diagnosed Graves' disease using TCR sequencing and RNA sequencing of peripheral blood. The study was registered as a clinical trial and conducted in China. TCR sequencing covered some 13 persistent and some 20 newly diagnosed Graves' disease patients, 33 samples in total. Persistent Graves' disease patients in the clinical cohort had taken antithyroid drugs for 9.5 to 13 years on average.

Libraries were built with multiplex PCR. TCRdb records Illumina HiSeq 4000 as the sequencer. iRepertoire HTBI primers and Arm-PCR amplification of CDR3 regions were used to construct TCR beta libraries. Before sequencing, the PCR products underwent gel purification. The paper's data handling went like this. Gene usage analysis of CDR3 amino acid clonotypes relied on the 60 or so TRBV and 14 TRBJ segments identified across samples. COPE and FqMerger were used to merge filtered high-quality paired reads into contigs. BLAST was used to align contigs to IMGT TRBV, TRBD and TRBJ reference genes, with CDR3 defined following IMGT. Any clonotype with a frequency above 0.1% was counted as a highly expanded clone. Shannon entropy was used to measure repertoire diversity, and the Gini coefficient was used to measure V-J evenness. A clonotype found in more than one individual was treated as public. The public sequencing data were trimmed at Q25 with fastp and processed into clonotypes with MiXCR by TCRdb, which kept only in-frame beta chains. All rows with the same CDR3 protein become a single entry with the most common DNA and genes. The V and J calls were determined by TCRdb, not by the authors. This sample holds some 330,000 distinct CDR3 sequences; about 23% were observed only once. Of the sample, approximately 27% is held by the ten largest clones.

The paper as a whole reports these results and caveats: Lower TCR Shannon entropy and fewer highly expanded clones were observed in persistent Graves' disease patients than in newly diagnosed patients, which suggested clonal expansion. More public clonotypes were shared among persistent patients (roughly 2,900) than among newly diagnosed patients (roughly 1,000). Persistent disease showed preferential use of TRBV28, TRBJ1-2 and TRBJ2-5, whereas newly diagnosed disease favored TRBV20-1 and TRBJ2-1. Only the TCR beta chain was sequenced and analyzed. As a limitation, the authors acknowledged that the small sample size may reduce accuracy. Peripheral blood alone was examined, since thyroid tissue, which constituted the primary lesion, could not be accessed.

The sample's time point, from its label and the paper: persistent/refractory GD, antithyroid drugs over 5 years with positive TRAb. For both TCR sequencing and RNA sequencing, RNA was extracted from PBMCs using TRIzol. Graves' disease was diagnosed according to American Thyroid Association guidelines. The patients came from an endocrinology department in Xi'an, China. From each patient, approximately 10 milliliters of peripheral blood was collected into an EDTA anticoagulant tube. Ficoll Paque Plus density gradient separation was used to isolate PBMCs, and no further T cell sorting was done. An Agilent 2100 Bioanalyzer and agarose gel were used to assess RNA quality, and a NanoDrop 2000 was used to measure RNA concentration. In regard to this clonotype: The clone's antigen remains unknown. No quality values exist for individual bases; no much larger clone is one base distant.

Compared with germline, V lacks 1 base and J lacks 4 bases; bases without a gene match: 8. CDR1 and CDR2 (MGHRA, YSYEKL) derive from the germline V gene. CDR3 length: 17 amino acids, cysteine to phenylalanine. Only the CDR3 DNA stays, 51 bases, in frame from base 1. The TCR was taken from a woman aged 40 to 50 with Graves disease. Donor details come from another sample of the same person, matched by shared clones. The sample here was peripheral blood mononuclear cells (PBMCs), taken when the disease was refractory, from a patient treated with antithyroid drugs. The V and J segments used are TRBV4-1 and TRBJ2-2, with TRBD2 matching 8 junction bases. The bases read TGCGCCAGCAGCCAAGTTGAAGCGGGAGTTAGCACCGGGGAGCTGTTTTTT. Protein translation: CASSQVEAGVSTGELFF.